This note documents a single TCR beta chain sequence. The antigen is unknown. The data derive from a study of identical twins. Study results and limitations: The study based its conclusions on cross-sectional statistical analysis and did not follow the same donors.

CDR1 and CDR2 (germline): MDHEN, SYDVKM. The CDR3 has 15 amino acids. V was shortened by 3 bases and J by 2 bases, with 12 bases between the two germline ends. It was template switching that added a universal primer site, and there were unique molecular identifiers on the cDNA. From the 5' RACE reads, TCRdb called clonotypes with MiXCR, one entry per CDR3 protein. The table lists 690,000 or so distinct CDR3 sequences, less than 10% of them singletons, with 0.98% in the top ten. The same data also went into a second study, on yellow fever vaccine responses in identical twins.

The chain carries TRBV28 and TRBJ2-3; maybe TRBD1 (6 bases). This TCR derives from a woman between 18 and 30 years old in good health. Sequenced input: PBMCs. DNA for the CDR3: TGTGCCAGCAGTTTGTCAACAGGGCCCACAGATACGCAGTATTTT. Residues: CASSLSTGPTDTQYF.